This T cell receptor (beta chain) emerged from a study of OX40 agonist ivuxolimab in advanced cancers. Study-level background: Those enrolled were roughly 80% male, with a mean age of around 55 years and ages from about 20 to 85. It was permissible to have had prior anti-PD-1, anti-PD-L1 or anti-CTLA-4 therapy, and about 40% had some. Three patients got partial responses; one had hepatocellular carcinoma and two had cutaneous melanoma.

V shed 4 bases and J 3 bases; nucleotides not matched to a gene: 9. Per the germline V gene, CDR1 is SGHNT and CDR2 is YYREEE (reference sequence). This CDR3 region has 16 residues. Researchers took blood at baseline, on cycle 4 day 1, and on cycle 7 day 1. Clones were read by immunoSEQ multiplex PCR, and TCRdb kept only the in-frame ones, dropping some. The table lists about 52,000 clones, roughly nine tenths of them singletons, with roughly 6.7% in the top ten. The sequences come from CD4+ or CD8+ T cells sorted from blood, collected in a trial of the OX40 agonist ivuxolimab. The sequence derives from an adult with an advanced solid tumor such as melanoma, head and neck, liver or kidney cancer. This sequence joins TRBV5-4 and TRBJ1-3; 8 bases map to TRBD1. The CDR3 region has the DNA TGTGCCAGCAGCCCGGCCCAGGGGGCTTTTGGAAACACCATATATTTT. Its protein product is CASSPAQGAFGNTIYF. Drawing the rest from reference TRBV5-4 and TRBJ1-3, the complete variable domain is ETGVTQSPTHLIKTRGQQVTLRCSSQSGHNTVSWYQQALGQGPQFIFQYYREEENGRGNFPPRFSGLQFPNYSSELNVNALELDDSALYLCASSPAQGAFGNTIYFGEGSWLTVV.